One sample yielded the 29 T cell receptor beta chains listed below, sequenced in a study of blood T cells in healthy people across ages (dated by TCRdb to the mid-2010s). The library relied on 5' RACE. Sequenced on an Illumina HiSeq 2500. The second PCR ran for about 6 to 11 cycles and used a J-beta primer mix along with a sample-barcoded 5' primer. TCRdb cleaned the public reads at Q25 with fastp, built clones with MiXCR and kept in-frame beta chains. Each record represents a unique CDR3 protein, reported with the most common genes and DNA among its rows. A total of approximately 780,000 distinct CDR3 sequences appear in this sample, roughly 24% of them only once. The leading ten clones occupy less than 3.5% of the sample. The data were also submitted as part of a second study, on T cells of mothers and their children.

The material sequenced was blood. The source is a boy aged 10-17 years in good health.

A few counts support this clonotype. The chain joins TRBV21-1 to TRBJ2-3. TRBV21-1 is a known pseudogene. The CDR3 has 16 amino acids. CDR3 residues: CASRDQAWLETDTQYF. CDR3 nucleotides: TGTGCCAGCAGGGACCAAGCATGGCTAGAGACAGATACGCAGTATTTT.

The CDR3: CASSLTAQNTEAFF. The CDR3 nucleotides are TGTGCCAGCAGTTTAACAGCCCAGAACACTGAAGCTTTCTTT. The V and J genes are TRBV12-3 or TRBV12-4 and TRBJ1-1; unclear D gene. V lost 2 bases and J lost 1, with 8 bases in between. The CDR3 runs 14 residues.

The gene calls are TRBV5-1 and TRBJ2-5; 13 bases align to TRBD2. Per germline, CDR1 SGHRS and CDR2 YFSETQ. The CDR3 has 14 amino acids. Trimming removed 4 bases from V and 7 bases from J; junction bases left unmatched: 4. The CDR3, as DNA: TGCGCCAGCAGCCGGGGACTAGCGGGGATGACCCAGTACTTC. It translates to CASSRGLAGMTQYF.

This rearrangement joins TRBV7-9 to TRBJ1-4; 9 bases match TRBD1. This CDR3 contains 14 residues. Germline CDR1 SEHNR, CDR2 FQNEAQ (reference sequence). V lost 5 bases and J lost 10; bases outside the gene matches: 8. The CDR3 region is CASSLAGTGRKLFF. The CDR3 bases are TGTGCCAGCAGCCTTGCCGGGACAGGGAGAAAACTGTTTTTT.

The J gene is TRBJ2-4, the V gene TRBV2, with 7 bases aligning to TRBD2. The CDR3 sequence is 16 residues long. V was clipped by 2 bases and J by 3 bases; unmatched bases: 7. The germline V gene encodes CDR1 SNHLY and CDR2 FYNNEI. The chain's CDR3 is CASSERKGRDKNIQYF. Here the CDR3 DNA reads TGTGCCAGCAGTGAAAGGAAGGGGAGGGACAAAAACATTCAGTACTTC.

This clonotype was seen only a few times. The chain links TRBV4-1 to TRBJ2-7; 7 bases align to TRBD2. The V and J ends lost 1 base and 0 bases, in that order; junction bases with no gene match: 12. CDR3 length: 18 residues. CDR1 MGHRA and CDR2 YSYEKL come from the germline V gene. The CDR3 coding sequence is TGCGCCAGCAGCCAAGTTGCGGGGGACGCCTCGAGCTCCTACGAGCAGTACTTC. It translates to CASSQVAGDASSSYEQYF.

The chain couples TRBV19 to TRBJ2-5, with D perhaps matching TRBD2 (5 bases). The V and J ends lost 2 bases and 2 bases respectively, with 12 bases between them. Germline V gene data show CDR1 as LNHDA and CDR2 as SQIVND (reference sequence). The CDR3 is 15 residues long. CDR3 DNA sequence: TGTGCCAGTAGTATAAACTCCGGGATACAAGAGACCCAGTACTTC. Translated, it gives CASSINSGIQETQYF.

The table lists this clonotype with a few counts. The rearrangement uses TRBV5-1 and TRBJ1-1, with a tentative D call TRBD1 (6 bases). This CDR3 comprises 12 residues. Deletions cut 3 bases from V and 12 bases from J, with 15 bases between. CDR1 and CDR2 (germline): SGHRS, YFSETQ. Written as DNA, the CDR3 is TGCGCCAGCAGCTCCGAGGGGGGAGAGCCTTTCTTT. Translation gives CASSSEGGEPFF.

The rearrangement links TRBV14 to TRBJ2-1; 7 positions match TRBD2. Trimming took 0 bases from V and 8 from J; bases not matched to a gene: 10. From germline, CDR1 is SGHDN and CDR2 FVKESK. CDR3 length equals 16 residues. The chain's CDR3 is CASSQEMLRGYHEQFF. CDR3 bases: TGTGCCAGCAGCCAAGAAATGTTGCGGGGGTATCATGAGCAGTTCTTC.

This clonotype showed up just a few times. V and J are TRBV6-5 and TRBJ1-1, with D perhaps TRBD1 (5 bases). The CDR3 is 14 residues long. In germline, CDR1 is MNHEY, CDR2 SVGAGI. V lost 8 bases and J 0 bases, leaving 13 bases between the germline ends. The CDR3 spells CASRGATLNTEAFF. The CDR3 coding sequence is TGTGCCAGCCGAGGGGCCACATTGAACACTGAAGCTTTCTTT.

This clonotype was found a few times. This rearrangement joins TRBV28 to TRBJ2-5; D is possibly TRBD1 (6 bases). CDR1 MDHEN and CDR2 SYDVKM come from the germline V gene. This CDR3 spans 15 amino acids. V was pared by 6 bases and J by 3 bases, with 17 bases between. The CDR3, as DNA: TGTGCCAGCAGGGGGGCGCGTCTAGCTGAAGAGACCCAGTACTTC. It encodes CASRGARLAEETQYF.

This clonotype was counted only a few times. This chain's CDR3 is CASNPTRINTIYF. The CDR3, as DNA: TGTGCCAGCAACCCTACGAGAATAAACACCATATATTTT. J is TRBJ1-3 and V is TRBV21-1. TRBV21-1 is a documented pseudogene. The CDR3 spans 13 residues.

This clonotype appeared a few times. This CDR3 is CASSSWALGDYGYTF. In DNA, the CDR3 is TGTGCCAGCAGCTCTTGGGCCCTGGGGGACTATGGCTACACCTTC. The V gene is TRBV7-2, the J gene TRBJ1-2, with D maybe TRBD1 (5 bases). The CDR3 is 15 amino acids. Germline V gives CDR1 SGHTA, CDR2 FQGNSA. V was clipped by 4 bases and J by 3 bases, with 15 bases between them. Using reference TRBV7-2 and TRBJ1-2 for the parts outside the CDR3, the full variable domain is GAGVSQSPSNKVTEKGKDVELRCDPISGHTALYWYRQSLGQGLEFLIYFQGNSAPDKSGLPSDRFSAERTGGSVSTLTIQRTQQEDSAVYLCASSSWALGDYGYTFGSGTRLTVV.

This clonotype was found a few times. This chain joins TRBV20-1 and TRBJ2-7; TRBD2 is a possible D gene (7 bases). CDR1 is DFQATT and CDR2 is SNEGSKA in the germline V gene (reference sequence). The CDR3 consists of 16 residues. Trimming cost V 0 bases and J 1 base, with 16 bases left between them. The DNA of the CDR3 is TGCAGTGCTAGAGATCATTGGGGGGGGCTTTCCTACGAGCAGTACTTC. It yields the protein CSARDHWGGLSYEQYF.

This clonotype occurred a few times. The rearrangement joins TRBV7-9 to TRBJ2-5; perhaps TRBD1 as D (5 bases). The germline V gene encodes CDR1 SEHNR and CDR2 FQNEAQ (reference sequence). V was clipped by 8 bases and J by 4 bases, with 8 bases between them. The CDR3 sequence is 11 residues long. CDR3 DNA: TGTGCCAGCGACACAGGAGAGACCCAGTACTTC. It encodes CASDTGETQYF.

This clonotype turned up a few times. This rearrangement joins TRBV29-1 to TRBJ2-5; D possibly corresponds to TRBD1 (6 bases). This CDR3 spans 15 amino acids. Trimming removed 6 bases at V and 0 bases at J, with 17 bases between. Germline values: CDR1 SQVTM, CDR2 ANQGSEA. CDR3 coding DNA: TGCAGCGTAAAACCGGGACAAGGGAACCAAGAGACCCAGTACTTC. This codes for CSVKPGQGNQETQYF.

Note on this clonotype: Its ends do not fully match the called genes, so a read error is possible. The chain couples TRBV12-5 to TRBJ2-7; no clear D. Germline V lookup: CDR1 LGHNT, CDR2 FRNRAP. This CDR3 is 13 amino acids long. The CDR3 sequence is CAGGLGTSYEQYF. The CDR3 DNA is TGTGCTGGTGGTTTGGGTACATCCTACGAGCAGTACTTC.

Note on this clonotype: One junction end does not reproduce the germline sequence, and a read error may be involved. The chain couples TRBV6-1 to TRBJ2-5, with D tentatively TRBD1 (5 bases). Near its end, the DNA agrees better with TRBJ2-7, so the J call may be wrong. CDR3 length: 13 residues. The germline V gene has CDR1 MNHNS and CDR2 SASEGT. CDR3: CVSSTTAKYEQYF. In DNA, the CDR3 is TGTGTCAGCAGTACGACAGCGAAATACGAGCAGTACTTC.

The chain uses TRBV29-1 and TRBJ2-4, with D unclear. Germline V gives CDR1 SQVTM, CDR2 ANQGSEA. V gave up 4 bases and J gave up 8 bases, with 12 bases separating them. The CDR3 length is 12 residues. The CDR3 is CSVGEILDIQYF. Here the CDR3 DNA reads TGCAGCGTTGGCGAGATTCTTGACATTCAGTACTTC.

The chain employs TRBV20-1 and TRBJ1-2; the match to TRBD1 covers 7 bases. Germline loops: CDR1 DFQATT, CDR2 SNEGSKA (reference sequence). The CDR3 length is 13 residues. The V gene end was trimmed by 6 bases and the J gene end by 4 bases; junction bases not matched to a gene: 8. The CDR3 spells CSAVQGNRYGYTF. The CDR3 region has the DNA TGCAGTGCGGTACAGGGGAACCGCTATGGCTACACCTTC.

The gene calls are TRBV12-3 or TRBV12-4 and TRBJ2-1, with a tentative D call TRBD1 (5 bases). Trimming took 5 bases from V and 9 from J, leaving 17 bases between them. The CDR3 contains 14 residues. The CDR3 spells CASSTREGLSEQFF. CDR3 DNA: TGTGCCAGCAGTACCAGGGAAGGGTTGAGTGAGCAGTTCTTC.

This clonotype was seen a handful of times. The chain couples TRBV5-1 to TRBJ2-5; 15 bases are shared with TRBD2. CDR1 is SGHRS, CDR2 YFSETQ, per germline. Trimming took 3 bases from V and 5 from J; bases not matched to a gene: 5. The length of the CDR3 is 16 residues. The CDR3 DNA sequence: TGCGCCAGCAGCTGGGGACTAGCGGGGGGCTTGGAGACCCAGTACTTC. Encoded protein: CASSWGLAGGLETQYF.

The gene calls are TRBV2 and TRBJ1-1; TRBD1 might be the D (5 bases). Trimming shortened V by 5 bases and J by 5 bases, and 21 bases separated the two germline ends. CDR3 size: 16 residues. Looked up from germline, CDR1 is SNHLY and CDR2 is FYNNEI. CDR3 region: CASSPQWGQIGTEAFF. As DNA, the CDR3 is TGTGCCAGCAGTCCCCAATGGGGCCAAATAGGGACTGAAGCTTTCTTT.

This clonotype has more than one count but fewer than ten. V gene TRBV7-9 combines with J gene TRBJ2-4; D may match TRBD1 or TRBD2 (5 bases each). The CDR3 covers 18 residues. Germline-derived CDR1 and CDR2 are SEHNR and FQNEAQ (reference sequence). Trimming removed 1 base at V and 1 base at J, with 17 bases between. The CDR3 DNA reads TGTGCCAGCAGCTTAGTTTATAGGGGAGCGATGGCCAAAAACATTCAGTACTTC. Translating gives CASSLVYRGAMAKNIQYF.

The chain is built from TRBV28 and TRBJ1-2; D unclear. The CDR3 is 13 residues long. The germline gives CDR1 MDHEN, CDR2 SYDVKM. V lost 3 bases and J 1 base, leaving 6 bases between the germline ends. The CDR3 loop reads CASSFYDNYGYTF. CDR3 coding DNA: TGTGCCAGCAGTTTTTACGATAACTATGGCTACACCTTC.

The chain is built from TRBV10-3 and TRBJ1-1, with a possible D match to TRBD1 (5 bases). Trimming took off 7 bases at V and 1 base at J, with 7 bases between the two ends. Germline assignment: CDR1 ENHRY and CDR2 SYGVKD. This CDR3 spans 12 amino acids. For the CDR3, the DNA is TGTGCCATCAATACAGGGAACACTGAAGCTTTCTTT. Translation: CAINTGNTEAFF.

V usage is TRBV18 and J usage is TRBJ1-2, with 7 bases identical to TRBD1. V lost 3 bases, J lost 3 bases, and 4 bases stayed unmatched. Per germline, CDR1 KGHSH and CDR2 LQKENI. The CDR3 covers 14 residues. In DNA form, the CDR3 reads TGTGCCAGCTCACCCGGGACAGCGGACTATGGCTACACCTTC. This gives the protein CASSPGTADYGYTF.

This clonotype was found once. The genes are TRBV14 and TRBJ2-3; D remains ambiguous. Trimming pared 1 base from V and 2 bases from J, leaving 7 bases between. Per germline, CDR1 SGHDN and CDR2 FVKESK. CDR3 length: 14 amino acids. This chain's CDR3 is CASSQVHFTDTQYF. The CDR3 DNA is TGTGCCAGCAGCCAAGTCCATTTCACAGATACGCAGTATTTT.

The CDR3 reads CSAAAGTGGNYGYTF. DNA for the CDR3: TGCAGTGCCGCAGCCGGGACAGGGGGGAACTATGGCTACACCTTC. This chain links TRBV20-1 with TRBJ1-2; TRBD1 matches 11 bases. This CDR3 region has 15 residues. Germline V gene sequence: CDR1 DFQATT, CDR2 SNEGSKA (reference sequence). V gave up 6 bases and J gave up 2 bases; unmatched junction bases: 8.